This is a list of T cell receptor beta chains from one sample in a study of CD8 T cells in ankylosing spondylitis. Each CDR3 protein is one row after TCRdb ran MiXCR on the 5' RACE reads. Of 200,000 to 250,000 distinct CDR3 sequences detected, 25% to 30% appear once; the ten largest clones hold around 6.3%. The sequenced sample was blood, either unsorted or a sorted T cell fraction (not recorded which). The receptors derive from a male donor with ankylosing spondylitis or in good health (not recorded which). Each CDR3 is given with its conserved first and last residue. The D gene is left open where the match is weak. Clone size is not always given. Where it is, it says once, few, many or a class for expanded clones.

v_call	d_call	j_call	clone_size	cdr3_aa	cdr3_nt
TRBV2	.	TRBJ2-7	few	CASSPESSYEQYF	TGTGCCAGCAGTCCAGAGAGCTCCTACGAGCAGTACTTC
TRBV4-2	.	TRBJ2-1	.	CASSQESSSYNEQFF	TGTGCCAGCAGCCAAGAGTCGAGCTCCTACAATGAGCAGTTCTTC
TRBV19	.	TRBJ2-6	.	CASRMRTPGRREESGANVLTF	TGTGCCAGTAGGATGCGGACACCCGGTCGGAGGGAAGAGTCTGGGGCCAACGTCCTGACTTTC
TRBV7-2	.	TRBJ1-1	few	CASSLSVGLNTEAFF	TGTGCCAGCAGCTTATCGGTCGGGTTGAACACTGAAGCTTTCTTT
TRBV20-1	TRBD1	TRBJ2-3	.	CSAPTTGHTDTQYF	TGCAGTGCTCCCACGACAGGGCATACAGATACGCAGTATTTT
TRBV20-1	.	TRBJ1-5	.	CSARETENQPQHF	TGCAGTGCTAGGGAGACAGAAAATCAGCCCCAGCATTTT
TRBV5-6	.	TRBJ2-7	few	CASRPAAAHEQYF	TGTGCCAGCAGACCGGCGGCAGCCCACGAGCAGTACTTC
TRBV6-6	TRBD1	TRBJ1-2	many	CASSTGTGLTTF	TGTGCCAGCAGCACCGGGACAGGGCTTACCACCTTC
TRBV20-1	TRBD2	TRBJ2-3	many	CSASPSGTRTDTQYF	TGCAGTGCTAGTCCTAGCGGGACCCGCACAGATACGCAGTATTTT
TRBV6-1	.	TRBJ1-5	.	CASSGSGGYQPQHF	TGTGCCAGCAGTGGCTCGGGGGGTTATCAGCCCCAGCATTTT
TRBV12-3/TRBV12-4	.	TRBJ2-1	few	CASSLSTVSGEQFF	TGTGCCAGCAGCCTATCGACAGTTTCAGGCGAGCAGTTCTTC
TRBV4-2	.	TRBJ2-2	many	CASSRAPLGRSNTGELFF	TGTGCCAGCAGCCGGGCCCCTTTGGGACGGTCGAACACCGGGGAGCTGTTTTTT
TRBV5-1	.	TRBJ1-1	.	CASSPNTNTEAFF	TGCGCCAGCAGCCCCAACACGAACACTGAAGCTTTCTTT
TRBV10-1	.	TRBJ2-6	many	CATIVSSGANVLTF	TGCGCCACCATCGTTAGCTCTGGGGCCAACGTCCTGACTTTC
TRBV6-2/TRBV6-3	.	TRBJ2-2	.	CASSYGGLGTGELFF	TGTGCCAGCAGTTACGGGGGCTTGGGGACCGGGGAGCTGTTTTTT
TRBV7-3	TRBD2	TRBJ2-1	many	CASSLIPSGRASPINEQFF	TGTGCCAGCAGCTTAATTCCTAGCGGGAGGGCCAGTCCGATCAATGAGCAGTTCTTC
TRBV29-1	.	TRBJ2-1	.	CSVEGRSYNEQFF	TGCAGCGTTGAGGGCCGTTCCTACAATGAGCAGTTCTTC
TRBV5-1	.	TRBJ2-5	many	CASSLFSETQYF	TGCGCCAGCAGCTTGTTCTCGGAGACCCAGTACTTC
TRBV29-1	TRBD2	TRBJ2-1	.	CSVGSKLAGGVYNEQFF	TGCAGCGTTGGCAGCAAGTTAGCGGGAGGGGTGTACAATGAGCAGTTCTTC
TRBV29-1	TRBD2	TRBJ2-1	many	CSVEGLADYNEQFF	TGCAGCGTTGAAGGGCTAGCGGATTACAATGAGCAGTTCTTC
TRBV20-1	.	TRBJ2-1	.	CSASGTGCNEQFF	TGCAGTGCTAGCGGGACCGGGTGCAATGAGCAGTTCTTC
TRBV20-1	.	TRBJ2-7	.	CSARDRTGVSYEQYF	TGCAGTGCTAGAGATAGGACGGGAGTCTCCTACGAGCAGTACTTC
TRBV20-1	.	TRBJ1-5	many	CSARDRGQPQHF	TGCAGTGCTAGAGATCGAGGTCAGCCCCAGCATTTT
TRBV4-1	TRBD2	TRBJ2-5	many	CASSQGTSGGGETQYF	TGCGCCAGCAGCCAGGGGACTAGCGGAGGAGGGGAGACCCAGTACTTC
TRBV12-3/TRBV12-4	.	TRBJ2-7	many	CASTTRGTGVAEQYF	TGTGCCAGCACCACTCGGGGGACGGGAGTTGCCGAGCAGTACTTC
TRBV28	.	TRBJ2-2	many	CASSLGKSGGELFF	TGTGCCAGCAGTTTGGGAAAGAGTGGCGGGGAGCTGTTTTTT
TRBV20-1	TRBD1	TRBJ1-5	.	CSARQGGQSQPQHF	TGCAGTGCTAGACAGGGGGGGCAAAGTCAGCCCCAGCATTTT
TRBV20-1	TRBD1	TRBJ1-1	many	CSAPTGGLAFF	TGCAGTGCCCCGACAGGGGGCCTGGCTTTCTTT
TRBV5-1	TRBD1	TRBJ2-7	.	CASRPDRGRFEQYF	TGCGCCAGCAGACCTGACAGGGGGCGATTCGAGCAGTACTTC
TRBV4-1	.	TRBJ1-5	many	CASSQVRGRPNQPQHF	TGCGCCAGCAGCCAAGTTCGCGGGCGGCCTAATCAGCCCCAGCATTTT
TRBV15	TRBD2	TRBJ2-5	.	CATSDASGQETQYF	TGTGCCACCAGCGACGCTAGCGGACAAGAGACCCAGTACTTC
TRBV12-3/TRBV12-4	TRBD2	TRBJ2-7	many	CASSSGPVGLVAYEQYF	TGTGCCAGCAGTTCGGGCCCGGTAGGACTAGTCGCCTACGAGCAGTACTTC
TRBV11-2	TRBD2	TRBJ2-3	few	CASSIRRVSGRTSTDTQYF	TGTGCCAGCAGCATCAGGAGGGTTAGCGGGAGAACTAGCACAGATACGCAGTATTTT